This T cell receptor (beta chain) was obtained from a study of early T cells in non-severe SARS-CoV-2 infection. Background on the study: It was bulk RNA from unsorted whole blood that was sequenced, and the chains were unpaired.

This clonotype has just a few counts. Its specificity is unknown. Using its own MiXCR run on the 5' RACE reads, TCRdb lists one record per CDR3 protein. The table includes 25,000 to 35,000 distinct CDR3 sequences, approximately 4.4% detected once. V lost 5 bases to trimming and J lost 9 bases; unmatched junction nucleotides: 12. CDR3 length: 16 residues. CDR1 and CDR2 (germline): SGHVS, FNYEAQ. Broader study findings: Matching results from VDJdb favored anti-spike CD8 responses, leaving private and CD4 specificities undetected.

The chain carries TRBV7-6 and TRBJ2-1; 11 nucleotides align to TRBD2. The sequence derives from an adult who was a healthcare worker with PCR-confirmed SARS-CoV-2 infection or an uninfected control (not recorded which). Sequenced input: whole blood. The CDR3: CASSLVGTSGSGEQFF. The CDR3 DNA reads TGTGCCAGCAGCCTAGTAGGGACTAGCGGAAGTGGTGAGCAGTTCTTC. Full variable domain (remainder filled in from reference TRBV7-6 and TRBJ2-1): GAGVSQSPRYKVTKRGQDVALRCDPISGHVSLYWYRQALGQGPEFLTYFNYEAQQDKSGLPNDRFSAERPEGSISTLTIQRTEQRDSAMYRCASSLVGTSGSGEQFFGPGTRLTVL.